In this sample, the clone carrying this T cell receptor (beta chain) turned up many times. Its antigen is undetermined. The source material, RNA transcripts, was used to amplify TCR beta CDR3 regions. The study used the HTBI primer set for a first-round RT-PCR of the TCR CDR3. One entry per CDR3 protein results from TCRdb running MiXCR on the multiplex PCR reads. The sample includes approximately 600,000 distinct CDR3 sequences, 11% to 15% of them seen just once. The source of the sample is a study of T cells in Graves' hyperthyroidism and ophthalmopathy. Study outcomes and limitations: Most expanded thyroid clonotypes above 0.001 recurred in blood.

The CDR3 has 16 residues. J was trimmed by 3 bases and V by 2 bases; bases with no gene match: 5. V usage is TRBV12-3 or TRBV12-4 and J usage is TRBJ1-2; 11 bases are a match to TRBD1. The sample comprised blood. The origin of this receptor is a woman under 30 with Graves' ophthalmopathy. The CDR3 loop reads CASSLPWTGGDYGYTF. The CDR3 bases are TGTGCCAGCAGTTTACCCTGGACAGGGGGCGACTATGGCTACACCTTC.